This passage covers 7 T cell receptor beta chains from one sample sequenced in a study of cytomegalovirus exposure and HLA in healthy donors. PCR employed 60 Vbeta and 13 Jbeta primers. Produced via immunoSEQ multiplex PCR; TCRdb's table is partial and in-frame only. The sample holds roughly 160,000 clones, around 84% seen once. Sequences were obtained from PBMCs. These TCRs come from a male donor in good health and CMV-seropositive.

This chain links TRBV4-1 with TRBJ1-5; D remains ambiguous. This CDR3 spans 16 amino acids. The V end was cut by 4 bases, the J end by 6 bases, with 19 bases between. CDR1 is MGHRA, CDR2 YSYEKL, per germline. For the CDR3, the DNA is TGCGCCAGCAGCCCCACGATGGCACACCATCCTCAGCCCCAGCATTTT. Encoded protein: CASSPTMAHHPQPQHF.

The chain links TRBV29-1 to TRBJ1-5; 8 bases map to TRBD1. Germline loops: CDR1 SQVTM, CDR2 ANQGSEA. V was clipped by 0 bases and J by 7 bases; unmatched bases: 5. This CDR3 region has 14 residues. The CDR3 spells CSVEDLRGRQPQHF. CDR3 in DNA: TGCAGCGTTGAAGATCTCAGGGGGCGGCAGCCCCAGCATTTT.

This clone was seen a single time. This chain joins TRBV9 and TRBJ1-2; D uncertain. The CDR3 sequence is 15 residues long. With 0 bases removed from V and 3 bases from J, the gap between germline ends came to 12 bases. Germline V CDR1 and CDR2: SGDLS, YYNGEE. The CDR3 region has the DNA TGTGCCAGCAGCGTAGATCGTTCGGGAGACTATGGCTACACCTTC. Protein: CASSVDRSGDYGYTF.

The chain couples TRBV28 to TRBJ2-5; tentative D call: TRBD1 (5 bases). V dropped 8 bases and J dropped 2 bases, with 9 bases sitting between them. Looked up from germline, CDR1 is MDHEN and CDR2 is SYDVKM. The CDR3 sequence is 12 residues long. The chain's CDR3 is CASQGVQETQYF. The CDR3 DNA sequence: TGTGCCAGCCAAGGGGTTCAAGAGACCCAGTACTTC. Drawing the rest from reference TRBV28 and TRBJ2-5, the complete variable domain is DVKVTQSSRYLVKRTGEKVFLECVQDMDHENMFWYRQDPGLGLRLIYFSYDVKMKEKGDIPEGYSVSREKKERFSLILESASTNQTSMYLCASQGVQETQYFGPGTRLLVL.

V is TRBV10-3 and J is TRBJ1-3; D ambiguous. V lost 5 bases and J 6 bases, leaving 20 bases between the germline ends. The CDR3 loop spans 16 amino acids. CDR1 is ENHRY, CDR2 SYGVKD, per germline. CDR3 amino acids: CAISSYAGIGENTIYF. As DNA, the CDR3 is TGTGCCATCAGTTCCTACGCGGGCATTGGGGAAAACACCATATATTTT.

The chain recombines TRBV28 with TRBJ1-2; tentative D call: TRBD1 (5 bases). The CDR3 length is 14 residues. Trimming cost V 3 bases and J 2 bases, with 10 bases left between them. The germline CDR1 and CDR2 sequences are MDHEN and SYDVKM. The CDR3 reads CASSLGGVNYGYTF. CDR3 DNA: TGTGCCAGCAGTTTGGGAGGGGTGAACTATGGCTACACCTTC.

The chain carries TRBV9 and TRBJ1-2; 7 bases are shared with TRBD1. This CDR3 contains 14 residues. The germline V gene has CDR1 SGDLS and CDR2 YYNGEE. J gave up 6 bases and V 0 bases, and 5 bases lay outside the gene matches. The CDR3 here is CASSVDRTGNGYTF. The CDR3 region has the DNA TGTGCCAGCAGCGTAGACAGGACAGGCAATGGCTACACCTTC. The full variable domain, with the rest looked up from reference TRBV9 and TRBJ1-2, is DSGVTQTPKHLITATGQRVTLRCSPRSGDLSVYWYQQSLDQGLQFLIQYYNGEERAKGNILERFSAQQFPDLHSELNLSSLELGDSALYFCASSVDRTGNGYTFGSGTRLTVV.